The 29 T cell receptor beta chains in this list originate from one sample, sequenced in a study of regulatory T cells in long-lasting Graves disease. As for time point: newly diagnosed GD, antithyroid drugs for less than 3 months. PBMCs provided the RNA from which the TCR library was made. For TCR beta, libraries came from iRepertoire HTBI primers and Arm-PCR of CDR3 regions. Via MiXCR, TCRdb re-called the multiplex PCR reads, giving one row per CDR3 protein. The sample has hundreds of thousands of distinct CDR3 sequences, approximately 12% seen once. This sample also appeared in a second study, on T cells in Graves' hyperthyroidism and ophthalmopathy.

Sequencing used peripheral blood mononuclear cells (PBMCs), obtained at new diagnosis, from a patient treated with antithyroid drugs. These receptors were taken from a man aged 25-45 years with Graves disease.

Many counts were recorded for this clonotype. This rearrangement joins TRBV5-1 to TRBJ2-7, with 12 bases identical to TRBD1. After removal of 4 bases from V and 4 bases from J, the junction contained 6 bases not matched to a gene. CDR1 is SGHRS and CDR2 is YFSETQ in the germline V gene. The CDR3 loop spans 15 amino acids. For the CDR3, the DNA is TGCGCCAGCAGCCCAGGGACAGGGGGCGAATACGAGCAGTACTTC. It specifies CASSPGTGGEYEQYF.

This clonotype was counted ten times or more. The rearrangement uses TRBV12-5 and TRBJ2-5; D uncertain. V shed 6 bases and J shed 1 base, with 9 bases lying between them. In germline, CDR1 is LGHNT, CDR2 FRNRAP. This CDR3 comprises 13 residues. This chain's CDR3 is CASGPLGQETQYF. CDR3 nucleotide sequence: TGTGCTAGTGGACCGCTGGGCCAAGAGACCCAGTACTTC.

The table lists this clonotype with many counts. The rearrangement uses TRBV7-9 and TRBJ1-2; D is ambiguous. This CDR3 spans 15 amino acids. CDR1 and CDR2 (germline): SEHNR, FQNEAQ (reference sequence). V lost 2 bases to trimming and J lost 0 bases, with 10 bases between them. CDR3 coding DNA: TGTGCCAGCAGCTTATCAGGCCGAGCTAACTATGGCTACACCTTC. Its translation is CASSLSGRANYGYTF.

The chain couples TRBV20-1 to TRBJ1-4; D uncertain. The CDR3 loop spans 16 amino acids. Deletions cut 1 base from V and 2 bases from J, with 14 bases between. The germline gives CDR1 DFQATT, CDR2 SNEGSKA (reference sequence). The CDR3 DNA follows: TGCAGTGCTAGAGGCGTCCTCCAAAGGACTAATGAAAAACTGTTTTTT. Amino acid sequence: CSARGVLQRTNEKLFF.

The sample holds many counts of this clonotype. CDR3 amino acids: CSVLLGLGNTEAFF. The CDR3 region has the DNA TGCAGCGTTCTCCTGGGACTGGGGAACACTGAAGCTTTCTTT. This chain connects TRBV29-1 to TRBJ1-1, with D possibly matching TRBD1 (5 bases). Germline CDR1 reads SQVTM; CDR2 reads ANQGSEA. This CDR3 is built from 14 residues. Trimming pared 5 bases from V and 1 base from J, leaving 14 bases between.

This clonotype has a single count. V is TRBV5-4 and J is TRBJ2-1, with 13 bases matching TRBD2. After removal of 4 bases from V and 6 bases from J, the junction contained 10 bases not matched to a gene. CDR3 size: 17 residues. Looked up from germline, CDR1 is SGHNT and CDR2 is YYREEE (reference sequence). The CDR3 DNA is TGTGCCAGCAGCCCTTGGACTAGCGGGAGTGTCCTCAATGAGCAGTTCTTC. The encoded protein is CASSPWTSGSVLNEQFF. The full variable domain, completed using reference TRBV5-4 and TRBJ2-1, is ETGVTQSPTHLIKTRGQQVTLRCSSQSGHNTVSWYQQALGQGPQFIFQYYREEENGRGNFPPRFSGLQFPNYSSELNVNALELDDSALYLCASSPWTSGSVLNEQFFGPGTRLTVL.

This clonotype appeared a few times. V gene TRBV6-1 combines with J gene TRBJ1-5; TRBD1 aligns across 8 bases. The CDR3 is made up of 13 amino acids. The germline gives CDR1 MNHNS, CDR2 SASEGT. V trimming: 7 bases; J trimming: 4 bases; junction bases outside the gene matches: 3. Written as DNA, the CDR3 is TGTGCCAGCATCGACAGGGGTAATCAGCCCCAGCATTTT. It specifies CASIDRGNQPQHF.

Remarks on this clonotype: With a much larger clone just one base away, this may be a read error. The genes are TRBV7-2 and TRBJ1-5, with TRBD1 matching over 7 bases. There are 14 residues in the CDR3. CDR1 is SGHTA and CDR2 is FQGNSA in the germline V gene. J gave up 9 bases and V 4 bases, and 9 bases lay outside the gene matches. The CDR3 region is CASSSGDSTRPQHF. The DNA for the CDR3 is TGTGCCAGCAGCTCGGGGGACAGCACCAGGCCCCAGCATTTT.

This clonotype appeared many times. The rearrangement uses TRBV10-3 and TRBJ2-3; perhaps D is TRBD1 or TRBD2 (5 bases each). The V gene lost 10 bases and the J gene lost 2 bases, with 22 bases spanning the gap. The length of the CDR3 is 16 residues. Germline assignment: CDR1 ENHRY and CDR2 SYGVKD. CDR3 loop: CATKETGTGPTDTQYF. In DNA, the CDR3 is TGTGCCACAAAGGAAACCGGGACCGGCCCCACAGATACGCAGTATTTT.

The chain employs TRBV4-2 and TRBJ2-6, with 9 bases lining up with TRBD1. Germline CDR1 reads LGHNA; CDR2 reads YNFKEQ. With 4 bases clipped from V and 2 bases from J, the junction kept 6 bases outside the gene matches. This CDR3 has 17 amino acids. The CDR3 DNA reads TGTGCCAGCAGCCCGGAGAGACAGGGGGCTGGGGCCAACGTCCTGACTTTC. Its translation is CASSPERQGAGANVLTF.

This clonotype was seen a handful of times. The J gene is TRBJ1-5, the V gene TRBV5-6, with D maybe TRBD1 (5 bases). Trimming took off 4 bases at V and 3 bases at J, with 14 bases between the two ends. Germline CDR1 SGHDT, CDR2 YYEEEE. This CDR3 has 15 residues. CDR3 in amino acids: CASSPDRDDNQPQHF. For the CDR3, the DNA is TGTGCCAGCAGCCCAGACAGAGATGACAATCAGCCCCAGCATTTT.

The chain uses TRBV24-1 and TRBJ2-3; the D gene could be TRBD1 or TRBD2 (5 bases each). The CDR3 length is 15 residues. The V gene's germline CDR1 is KGHDR and CDR2 SFDVKD. V lost 2 bases and J lost 8, with 16 bases in between. CDR3 loop: CATSDSPPRDGTQYF. CDR3 in DNA: TGTGCCACCAGTGATTCCCCCCCCAGGGACGGTACGCAGTATTTT.

This clonotype showed up many times. The V and J genes are TRBV2 and TRBJ2-2; no firm D call. Trimming took off 7 bases at V and 5 bases at J, with 11 bases between the two ends. The germline CDR1 and CDR2 sequences are SNHLY and FYNNEI. The CDR3 contains 13 residues. CDR3 DNA: TGTGCCAGCACCGTCGGATGGACCGGGGAGCTGTTTTTT. Translation: CASTVGWTGELFF. Filled out from reference TRBV2 and TRBJ2-2, the complete variable domain reads EPEVTQTPSHQVTQMGQEVILRCVPISNHLYFYWYRQILGQKVEFLVSFYNNEISEKSEIFDDQFSVERPDGSNFTLKIRSTKLEDSAMYFCASTVGWTGELFFGEGSRLTVL.

This chain connects TRBV30 to TRBJ1-1; TRBD1 matches 8 bases. After removal of 5 bases from V and 11 bases from J, the junction contained 4 bases not matched to a gene. Germline V CDR1 and CDR2: GTSNPN, SVGIG (reference sequence). The CDR3 totals 10 residues. As DNA, the CDR3 is TGTGCCTGGCGACAGGGGCAGGCTTTCTTT. This gives the protein CAWRQGQAFF.

This clonotype was detected ten times or more. The chain couples TRBV7-2 to TRBJ2-7, with D possibly TRBD1 on 6 matching bases. V dropped 1 base and J dropped 5 bases, with 15 bases sitting between them. The germline V gene has CDR1 SGHTA and CDR2 FQGNSA. The CDR3 length is 15 residues. In nucleotides, the CDR3 is TGTGCCAGCAGCTTAGGATTGACAGGAGGTGACGAGCAGTACTTC. It specifies CASSLGLTGGDEQYF.

In its sample, this clonotype was seen many times. This chain links TRBV7-2 with TRBJ1-2, with D possibly matching TRBD1 (6 bases). This CDR3 is 14 amino acids long. Germline assignment: CDR1 SGHTA and CDR2 FQGNSA. The V end was cut by 3 bases, the J end by 4 bases, with 12 bases between. The DNA of the CDR3 is TGTGCCAGCAGCTTCCCCCCAGGGGTCTATGGCTACACCTTC. It yields the protein CASSFPPGVYGYTF.

In its sample, this clonotype was seen a few times. The rearrangement joins TRBV3-1 to TRBJ1-6; D gene unclear. Trimming removed 5 bases at V and 0 bases at J, with 17 bases between. CDR3 length: 18 residues. CDR1 is LGHDT and CDR2 is YNNKEL in the germline V gene (reference sequence). The CDR3 DNA reads TGTGCCAGCAGCGGCCGGGGATTCGGAAGCTCCTATAATTCACCCCTCCACTTT. Amino acids: CASSGRGFGSSYNSPLHF.

There are many counts of this clonotype. This chain's CDR3 is CASSDRTGGTDTQYF. The CDR3 DNA reads as TGCGCCAGCAGTGACCGGACAGGGGGGACAGATACGCAGTATTTT. The chain couples TRBV10-1 to TRBJ2-3; 10 bases agree with TRBD1. V gave up 3 bases and J gave up 3 bases; unmatched junction bases: 3. Germline CDR1 is WNHNN and CDR2 is SYGVQD (reference sequence). The CDR3 has 15 amino acids.

The chain combines TRBV6-2 or TRBV6-3 with TRBJ2-4; no definite D call. The CDR3 runs to 18 residues. Germline V gene sequence: CDR1 MNHEY, CDR2 SVGEGT. Trimming removed 0 bases at V and 1 base at J, with 16 bases between. CDR3 DNA: TGTGCCAGCAGTTACTCTCTCTTTAGGGTTGACGCCAAAAACATTCAGTACTTC. Protein sequence: CASSYSLFRVDAKNIQYF.

The chain has TRBV3-1 and TRBJ2-1; 7 nucleotides match TRBD2. Germline V gives CDR1 LGHDT, CDR2 YNNKEL (reference sequence). The V and J ends lost 5 bases and 7 bases, in that order; junction bases with no gene match: 11. This CDR3 spans 15 amino acids. The CDR3 loop is CASSGPGLGSNEQFF. The CDR3 DNA is TGTGCCAGCAGCGGACCCGGACTAGGTTCGAATGAGCAGTTCTTC.

Ten or more counts support this clonotype. The V gene is TRBV12-3 or TRBV12-4, the J gene TRBJ2-2, with 15 bases lining up with TRBD2. J was trimmed by 3 bases and V by 5 bases; bases with no gene match: 10. There are 19 residues in the CDR3. This chain's CDR3 is CASSPIGTSGRRDTGELFF. The CDR3 region has the DNA TGTGCCAGCAGTCCAATTGGGACTAGCGGGAGGAGGGACACCGGGGAGCTGTTTTTT.

There are many counts of this clonotype. This sequence joins TRBV20-1 and TRBJ2-4, with D perhaps TRBD2 (6 bases). The germline CDR1 and CDR2 sequences are DFQATT and SNEGSKA (reference sequence). This CDR3 comprises 14 residues. V lost 5 bases, J lost 3 bases, and 14 bases lay in between. The CDR3 coding sequence is TGCAGTGCTCGTCGCCCGGAGGGCAAAAACATTCAGTACTTC. Its translation: CSARRPEGKNIQYF.

This clonotype was picked up a small number of times. This may come from a read error, since a much larger clone is one base off. This rearrangement joins TRBV20-1 to TRBJ2-2; D is undetermined. The CDR3 covers 14 residues. The germline gives CDR1 DFQATT, CDR2 SNEGSKA (reference sequence). V was shortened by 4 bases and J by 0 bases, with 9 bases between the two germline ends. The CDR3 coding sequence is TGCAGTGCTAAAGACCAGCCGAACACCGGGGAGCTGTTTTTT. Its protein is CSAKDQPNTGELFF.

This clonotype appeared many times. V gene TRBV18 combines with J gene TRBJ1-2; D may be TRBD1 (6 bases). V was clipped by 3 bases and J by 3 bases, with 11 bases between them. The CDR3 sequence is 14 residues long. The germline CDR1 and CDR2 sequences are KGHSH and LQKENI. The CDR3 spells CASSPTGADYGYTF. CDR3 sequence (DNA): TGTGCCAGCTCACCTACGGGGGCGGACTATGGCTACACCTTC. The entire variable domain, with the rest obtained from reference TRBV18 and TRBJ1-2, is as follows: NAGVMQNPRHLVRRRGQEARLRCSPMKGHSHVYWYRQLPEEGLKFMVYLQKENIIDESGMPKERFSAEFPKEGPSILRIQQVVRGDSAAYFCASSPTGADYGYTFGSGTRLTVV.

This sequence joins TRBV6-1 and TRBJ2-7; 10 nucleotides align to TRBD2. Germline assignment: CDR1 MNHNS and CDR2 SASEGT. V dropped 3 bases and J dropped 0; count of bases not matched to a gene: 8. The CDR3 totals 17 residues. CDR3 DNA: TGTGCCAGCAGTGATTACATAGCGGGAGGCATCTCCTACGAGCAGTACTTC. Protein sequence: CASSDYIAGGISYEQYF.

This clonotype was observed many times. This rearrangement joins TRBV3-1 to TRBJ2-3; D remains ambiguous. The CDR3 loop spans 13 amino acids. Germline values: CDR1 LGHDT, CDR2 YNNKEL (reference sequence). V lost 5 bases and J 4 bases, leaving 10 bases between the germline ends. The CDR3 spells CASSSPIADTQYF. For the CDR3, the DNA is TGTGCCAGCAGCTCCCCGATCGCAGATACGCAGTATTTT.

This clonotype was counted ten times or more. The chain joins TRBV20-1 to TRBJ2-3; TRBD2 is a possible D gene (6 bases). With 6 bases removed from V and 0 bases from J, the gap between germline ends came to 16 bases. There are 15 residues in the CDR3. The germline V gene encodes CDR1 DFQATT and CDR2 SNEGSKA (reference sequence). The CDR3 DNA sequence: TGCAGTGCCCCCCCTAGCGCCGGTAGCACAGATACGCAGTATTTT. Translated, it gives CSAPPSAGSTDTQYF.

At least ten counts were recorded for this clonotype. Written as DNA, the CDR3 is TGCAGTCTAAGCGGGGACAGCGTTAATCAGCCCCAGCATTTT. This sequence encodes CSLSGDSVNQPQHF. The V gene is TRBV20-1, the J gene TRBJ1-5; 7 bases are a match to TRBD1. Looked up from germline, CDR1 is DFQATT and CDR2 is SNEGSKA (reference sequence). The CDR3 covers 14 residues. The trim removed 8 bases at V and 4 bases at J, leaving 11 bases unmatched.

This clonotype was observed many times. This chain connects TRBV7-9 to TRBJ1-5; D might be TRBD1 (6 bases). This CDR3 is built from 18 residues. Trimming cost V 4 bases and J 1 base, with 20 bases left between them. CDR1 is SEHNR and CDR2 is FQNEAQ in the germline V gene (reference sequence). This CDR3 is CASSSTGREGVSNQPQHF. DNA of the CDR3: TGTGCCAGCAGCTCAACGGGGAGGGAGGGGGTGAGCAATCAGCCCCAGCATTTT.